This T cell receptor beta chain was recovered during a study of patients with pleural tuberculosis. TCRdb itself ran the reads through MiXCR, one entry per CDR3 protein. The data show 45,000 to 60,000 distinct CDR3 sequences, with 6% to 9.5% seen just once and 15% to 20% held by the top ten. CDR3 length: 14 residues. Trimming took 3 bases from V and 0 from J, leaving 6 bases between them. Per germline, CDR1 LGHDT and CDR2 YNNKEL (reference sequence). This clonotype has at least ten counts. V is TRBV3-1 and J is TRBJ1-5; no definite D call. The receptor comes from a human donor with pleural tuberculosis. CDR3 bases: TGTGCCAGCAGCCAGGGATATAGCAATCAGCCCCAGCATTTT. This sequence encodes CASSQGYSNQPQHF.